The 9 T cell receptor beta chains given below trace back to one sample, sequenced in a study of cytomegalovirus exposure and HLA in healthy donors. The PCR was carried out with 60 Vbeta primers and 13 Jbeta primers. Profiled with immunoSEQ multiplex PCR; TCRdb holds only in-frame clones, not every one. The sample contains about 150,000 clones, just under 75% of which appear only once. Material for sequencing was PBMCs. Source of these receptors: a woman aged 18-29 years in good health and CMV-seronegative.

This chain joins TRBV6-1 and TRBJ1-1; 9 bases fit TRBD1. The germline V gene has CDR1 MNHNS and CDR2 SASEGT. The CDR3 is 15 residues long. The trim removed 4 bases at V and 5 bases at J, leaving 8 bases unmatched. This chain's CDR3 is CASSVLQGARTEAFF. Written as DNA, the CDR3 is TGTGCCAGCAGTGTATTACAGGGGGCGAGGACTGAAGCTTTCTTT.

A single count supports this clone. The chain couples TRBV7-2 to TRBJ2-1, with D possibly TRBD1 on 6 matching bases. The V gene's germline CDR1 is SGHTA and CDR2 FQGNSA. The CDR3 length is 13 residues. Trimming shortened V by 5 bases and J by 7 bases, and 12 bases separated the two germline ends. CDR3 coding DNA: TGTGCCAGCAGCCAAGGACAGTGGAATGAGCAGTTCTTC. It encodes CASSQGQWNEQFF.

This sequence joins TRBV5-1 and TRBJ2-7; TRBD2 matches 10 bases. The CDR3 is 18 amino acids. The germline CDR1 and CDR2 sequences are SGHRS and YFSETQ. Trimming cost V 0 bases and J 7 bases; bases outside gene matches: 16. CDR3 DNA: TGCGCCAGCAGCTTGGCCCGGGCTAGCGGGAGCCAGCCTTATGAGCAGTACGTC. Amino acids: CASSLARASGSQPYEQYV.

The CDR3 nucleotides are TGTGCCACCAGCAGGGGGGAGGTCCAAAGGAATTCACCCCTCCACTTT. It yields the protein CATSRGEVQRNSPLHF. The chain is built from TRBV15 and TRBJ1-6, with D possibly TRBD1 on 5 matching bases. Germline V gives CDR1 LNHNV, CDR2 YYDKDF (reference sequence). The CDR3 runs 16 residues. Trimming cost V 3 bases and J 7 bases, with 16 bases left between them.

CDR3 in DNA: TGCGCCAGCAGCTTGGTAGCGGGTGCCTACAATGAGCAGTTCTTC. Translating gives CASSLVAGAYNEQFF. This chain joins TRBV5-1 and TRBJ2-1, with 7 positions matching TRBD2. V was clipped by 0 bases and J by 2 bases; unmatched bases: 2. Per the germline V gene, CDR1 is SGHRS and CDR2 is YFSETQ. The CDR3 is 15 amino acids.

The V call is TRBV7-9, the J call TRBJ2-1; D is undetermined. The V end lost 5 bases, the J end lost 8 bases, and 22 bases lay between the germline ends. Germline assignment: CDR1 SEHNR and CDR2 FQNEAQ (reference sequence). The CDR3 is 16 amino acids. The CDR3 reads CASSPFYSRRYDEQFF. The CDR3 DNA sequence: TGTGCCAGCAGCCCTTTCTACAGTCGTCGGTACGATGAGCAGTTCTTC. Together with reference TRBV7-9 and TRBJ2-1, the CDR3 gives the full variable domain: DTGVSQNPRHKITKRGQNVTFRCDPISEHNRLYWYRQTLGQGPEFLTYFQNEAQLEKSRLLSDRFSAERPKGSFSTLEIQRTEQGDSAMYLCASSPFYSRRYDEQFFGPGTRLTVL.

This clone showed up just a few times. V is TRBV7-6 and J is TRBJ2-7; perhaps TRBD2 as D (5 bases). The length of the CDR3 is 14 residues. Trimming removed 5 bases at V and 2 bases at J, with 13 bases between. CDR1 is SGHVS, CDR2 FNYEAQ, per germline. The CDR3 spells CASSTEAGTYEQYF. The CDR3, as DNA: TGTGCCAGCAGCACAGAGGCGGGCACCTACGAGCAGTACTTC.

The V gene is TRBV6-1, the J gene TRBJ2-3; D not certain. Germline assignment: CDR1 MNHNS and CDR2 SASEGT. Trimming removed 3 bases at V and 8 bases at J, with 15 bases between. The CDR3 extends over 14 amino acids. CDR3 sequence: CASSETYPWATQYF. The CDR3 nucleotides read TGTGCCAGCAGTGAGACCTACCCGTGGGCTACGCAGTATTTT.

The chain is built from TRBV5-5 and TRBJ2-7, with 11 bases aligning to TRBD1. Germline CDR1 reads SGHKS; CDR2 reads YYEKEE (reference sequence). Germline trimming cut 5 bases from V and 0 bases from J; bases unmatched to any gene: 4. The CDR3 runs to 15 residues. The CDR3 coding sequence is TGTGCCAGCAGATTCGGGACAGGGGGCTCCTACGAGCAGTACGTC. Its translation is CASRFGTGGSYEQYV.